A selection of T cell receptor beta chains follows, all from one sample in a study of siplizumab effects on memory and regulatory T cells. Generated by immunoSEQ multiplex PCR, the TCRdb table keeps only in-frame clones and is missing some. The data show some 81,000 clones, 85% to 95% seen once. Sequences were obtained from CD8+ T cells sorted from blood. These receptors originate from a human donor in good health. Both conserved end residues are part of each CDR3. The D gene is left open where the match is weak. Clone sizes are given selectively: once, few, many, or a class where the clone is expanded.

NA	13	TRBV5-5	NA	TRBJ2-7	TGTGCCAGCAGCTCCGGGACGACCTACGAGCAGTACTTC	CASSSGTTYEQYF
NA	12	TRBV7-9	NA	TRBJ2-3	TGTGCCAGCAGCTCGTACACAGATACGCAGTATTTT	CASSSYTDTQYF
once	15	TRBV19	NA	TRBJ2-1	TGTGCCAGTAGTACGGCCAGCGCTACCTACAATGAGCAGTTCTTC	CASSTASATYNEQFF
NA	14	TRBV6-5	TRBD2	TRBJ2-1	TGTGCCAGCAAACCGGGACTAGTATTCGATGAGCAGTTCTTC	CASKPGLVFDEQFF
NA	13	TRBV7-8	NA	TRBJ1-5	TGTGCCAGCAGCTTCGGACAGAATCAGCCCCAGCATTTT	CASSFGQNQPQHF
NA	16	TRBV4-2	NA	TRBJ2-6	TGTGCCAGCAGCCAAGATAAGGGATCCGGGGCCAACGTCCTGACTTTC	CASSQDKGSGANVLTF
NA	16	TRBV15	NA	TRBJ2-3	TGTGCCACCAGCAGCAACCGGGGCCTGTACACAGATACGCAGTATTTT	CATSSNRGLYTDTQYF
NA	14	TRBV19	TRBD2	TRBJ2-1	TGTGCCAGTACCCTAGCGGGAATACTGAATGAGCAGTTCTTC	CASTLAGILNEQFF
medium-sized	15	TRBV19	NA	TRBJ2-7	TGTGCCAGTAGTCCCCGAGGGGATGGCTCCTACGAGCAGTACTTC	CASSPRGDGSYEQYF
NA	13	TRBV4-1	TRBD1	TRBJ1-1	TGCGCCAGCAGCCGCGGACAGGGCTTTTCGGCTTTCTTT	CASSRGQGFSAFF
NA	16	TRBV5-1	TRBD2	TRBJ2-1	TGCGCCAGCAGCATCGGACTAGCGCATAAGTTGAATGAGCAGTTCTTC	CASSIGLAHKLNEQFF
NA	14	TRBV7-3	NA	TRBJ1-3	TGTGCCAGCAGCTTGGGCAGCTCTGGAAACACCATATATTTT	CASSLGSSGNTIYF
NA	13	TRBV29-1	NA	TRBJ1-2	TGCAGCCTCTATGGGGGGCAGGCGGGCGGCTACACCTTC	CSLYGGQAGGYTF
NA	13	TRBV27	NA	TRBJ2-1	TGTGCCAGCAGCTTGGAGGGGTACAATGAGCAGTTCTTC	CASSLEGYNEQFF
NA	16	TRBV27	TRBD2	TRBJ2-7	TGTGCCAGCAGTCACATTAGCGGGAGGGCCAGATACGAGCAGTACTTC	CASSHISGRARYEQYF
NA	15	TRBV29-1	NA	TRBJ2-1	TGCAGCGTTCCCACCCTGACTACCTCCTACAATGAGCAGTTCTTC	CSVPTLTTSYNEQFF
NA	14	TRBV6-6	TRBD1	TRBJ1-3	TGTGCCAGCAGTCGGGACAGGGCTGGAAACACCATATATTTT	CASSRDRAGNTIYF
NA	14	TRBV28	NA	TRBJ2-2	TGTGCCAGCAGGCCGCTTTCCGCCCGCGGGGAGCTGTTTTTT	CASRPLSARGELFF
NA	16	TRBV7-2	NA	TRBJ2-2	TGTGCCAGCAGCTGGGATAGGACTATGAACACCGGGGAGCTGTTTTTT	CASSWDRTMNTGELFF
NA	14	TRBV7-9	TRBD1	TRBJ2-7	TGTGCCAGCAGCCCGGACAGGGACTTCTACGAGCAGTACTTC	CASSPDRDFYEQYF
NA	15	TRBV29-1	NA	TRBJ2-3	TGCAGCGTTGAAGTAGGCGGTAGCGACACAGATACGCAGTATTTT	CSVEVGGSDTDTQYF
NA	18	TRBV28	TRBD2	TRBJ2-1	TGTGCCAGCAGTTTAACGGTTTCGACTAGCGGGAGCGGTGATGAGCAGTTCTTC	CASSLTVSTSGSGDEQFF
NA	14	TRBV7-9	NA	TRBJ2-7	TGTGCCAGCAGCTTAGCGTGGGCAGCCTACGAGCAGTACTTC	CASSLAWAAYEQYF
NA	14	TRBV27	TRBD2	TRBJ2-7	TGTGCCAGCAGACATAGCGGGACCACCTACGAGCAGTACTTC	CASRHSGTTYEQYF
NA	14	TRBV9	NA	TRBJ1-1	TGTGCCAGCAGCATTGCTTCAGTGAACACTGAAGCTTTCTTT	CASSIASVNTEAFF
NA	12	TRBV15	NA	TRBJ1-1	TGTGCCACCAGCAATCCATACACTGAAGCTTTCTTT	CATSNPYTEAFF